This TCR beta chain was sequenced for a study of T-cell memory formation after mild COVID-19. Concerning this clonotype itself: What it recognizes is unknown.

The CDR3 contains 16 residues. Trimming took 2 bases from V and 7 from J; bases not matched to a gene: 11. Per germline, CDR1 MDHEN and CDR2 SYDVKM. The authors produced TCR alpha and TCR beta cDNA libraries with sample barcodes and UMIs by 5'RACE using constant-segment primers. Via MiXCR, TCRdb re-called the 5' RACE reads, giving one row per CDR3 protein. The repertoire holds about 470,000 distinct CDR3 sequences, with roughly 18% as singletons. General study points: Among clones peaking at day 37 in the second wave, SARS-CoV-2 specificity remained unconfirmed. Cross-reactive memory apparently joined, as some responding clones appeared in pre-infection memory.

The J gene is TRBJ2-7, the V gene TRBV28; 10 nucleotides line up with TRBD1. The clonotype originates from an adult woman who had mild COVID-19 (a few samples of this study predate the infection). Cell type and time point are not known. Sequenced sample: PBMCs or a T cell subset sorted from them (not recorded which). The chain's CDR3 is CASSLAGTGVLYEQYF. The CDR3 DNA follows: TGTGCCAGCAGTTTAGCCGGGACAGGGGTCCTCTATGAGCAGTACTTC.